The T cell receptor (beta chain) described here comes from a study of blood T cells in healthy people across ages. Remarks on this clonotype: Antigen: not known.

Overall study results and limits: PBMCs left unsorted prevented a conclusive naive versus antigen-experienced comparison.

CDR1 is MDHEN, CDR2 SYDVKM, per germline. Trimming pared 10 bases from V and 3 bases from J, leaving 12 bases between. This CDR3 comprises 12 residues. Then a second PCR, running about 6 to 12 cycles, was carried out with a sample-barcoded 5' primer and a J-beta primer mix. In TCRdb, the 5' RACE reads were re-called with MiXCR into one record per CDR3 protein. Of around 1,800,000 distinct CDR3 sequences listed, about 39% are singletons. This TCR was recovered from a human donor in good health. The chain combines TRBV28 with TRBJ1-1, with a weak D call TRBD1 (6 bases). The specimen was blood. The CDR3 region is CAIRGGYTEAFF. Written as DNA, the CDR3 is TGTGCCATAAGGGGGGGATACACTGAAGCTTTCTTT. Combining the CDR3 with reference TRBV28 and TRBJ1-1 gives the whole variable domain DVKVTQSSRYLVKRTGEKVFLECVQDMDHENMFWYRQDPGLGLRLIYFSYDVKMKEKGDIPEGYSVSREKKERFSLILESASTNQTSMYLCAIRGGYTEAFFGQGTRLTVV.